The clone carrying this T cell receptor beta chain was detected a few times. Its antigen is still unknown. The record originates from a study of blood T cells in healthy people across ages. Overall study: When template switching was applied, about one barcoded beta molecule was captured per two T cells.

Sample-barcoded 5' priming and a J-beta primer mix drove a second PCR of roughly 7 to 11 cycles. The template-switch adaptor was a 5' adaptor with 12 random nucleotides. It tagged each cDNA molecule. From the 5' RACE reads, TCRdb called clonotypes with MiXCR, one entry per CDR3 protein. The data hold about 1,500,000 distinct CDR3 sequences, with roughly 27% observed a single time. Study-level results: With donor CMV status unknown, expanded clonotype changes were possibly confounded. Since the PBMCs were unsorted, naive and antigen-experienced cells could not be conclusively compared.

The CDR3 loop spans 15 amino acids. Trimming cost V 5 bases and J 5 bases; bases outside gene matches: 6. The clonotype was recovered from a woman aged 25 to 45 in good health. The V gene is TRBV12-3 or TRBV12-4, the J gene TRBJ2-5; the match to TRBD2 covers 12 bases. Sequenced sample: blood. The CDR3 DNA reads as TGTGCCAGCAGTGATACTAGCGGGGGGATTGAGACCCAGTACTTC. Encoded protein: CASSDTSGGIETQYF.